This entry describes one TCR beta chain. Its antigen is still unknown. Germline assignment: CDR1 SGHTA and CDR2 FQGNSA. The CDR3 runs to 15 residues. The ends lost 5 bases at V and 7 bases at J; junction bases unmatched: 7. A single heparinised draw of around 0.11 L on average was taken per donor. Since all of the isolated RNA was reverse transcribed, expressed TCRB transcripts were what got sequenced. Sequencing was performed with immunoSEQ multiplex PCR; in TCRdb, only in-frame clones are kept and a portion is missing. The sample holds fewer than 900,000 clones, around a sixth seen once. This record comes from a study of beta chain features in type 1 diabetes. Study conclusions and caveats: Equally in patients and controls, PCR might preferentially amplify shorter templates.

The chain combines TRBV7-2 with TRBJ2-4, with TRBD2 matching over 11 bases. Sequenced material: naive CD4+ T cells from blood. The TCR originated in a woman aged 18-29 years in good health. For the CDR3, the DNA is TGTGCCAGCAGCCCGGGTCGGACTAGCGGGAACATTCAGTACTTC. Its translation is CASSPGRTSGNIQYF.